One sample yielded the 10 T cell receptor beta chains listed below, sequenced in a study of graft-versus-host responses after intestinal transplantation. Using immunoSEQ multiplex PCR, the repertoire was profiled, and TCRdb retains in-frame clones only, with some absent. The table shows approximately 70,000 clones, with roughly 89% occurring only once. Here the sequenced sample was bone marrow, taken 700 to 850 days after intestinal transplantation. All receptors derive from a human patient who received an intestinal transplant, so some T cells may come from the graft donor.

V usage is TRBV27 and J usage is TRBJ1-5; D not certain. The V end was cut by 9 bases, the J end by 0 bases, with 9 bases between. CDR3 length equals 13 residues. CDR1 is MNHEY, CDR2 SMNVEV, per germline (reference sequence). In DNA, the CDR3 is TGTGCCAGGAGGGTAGGTAGCAATCAGCCCCAGCATTTT. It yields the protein CARRVGSNQPQHF.

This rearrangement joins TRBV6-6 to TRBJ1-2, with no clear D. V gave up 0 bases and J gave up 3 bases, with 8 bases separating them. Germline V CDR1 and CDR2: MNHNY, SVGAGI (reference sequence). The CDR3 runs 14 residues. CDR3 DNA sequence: TGTGCCAGCAGTTACTCATCCGGCTACTATGGCTACACCTTC. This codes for CASSYSSGYYGYTF.

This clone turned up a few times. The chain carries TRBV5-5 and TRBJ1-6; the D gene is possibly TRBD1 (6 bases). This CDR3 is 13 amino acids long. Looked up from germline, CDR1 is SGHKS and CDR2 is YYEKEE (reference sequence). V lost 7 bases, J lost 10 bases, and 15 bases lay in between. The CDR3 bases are TGTGCCAGCGGACAGCAAGTTAGGTCACCCCTCCACTTT. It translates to CASGQQVRSPLHF.

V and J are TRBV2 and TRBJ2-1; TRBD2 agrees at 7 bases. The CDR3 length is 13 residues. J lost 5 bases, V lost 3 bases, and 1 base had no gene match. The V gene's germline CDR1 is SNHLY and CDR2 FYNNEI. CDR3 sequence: CASSEGRDNEQFF. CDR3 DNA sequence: TGTGCCAGCAGTGAGGGGAGGGACAATGAGCAGTTCTTC.

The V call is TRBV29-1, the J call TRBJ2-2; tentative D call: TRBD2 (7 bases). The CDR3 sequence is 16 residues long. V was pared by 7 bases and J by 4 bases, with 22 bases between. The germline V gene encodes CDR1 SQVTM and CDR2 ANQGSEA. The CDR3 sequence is CSAFVRRGGSTGELFF. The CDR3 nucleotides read TGCAGCGCCTTCGTGCGCAGGGGAGGGAGCACCGGGGAGCTGTTTTTT.

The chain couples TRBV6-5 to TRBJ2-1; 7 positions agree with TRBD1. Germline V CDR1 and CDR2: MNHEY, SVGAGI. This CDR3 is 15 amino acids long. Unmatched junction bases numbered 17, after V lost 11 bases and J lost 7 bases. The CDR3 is CAVQPPGTALNEQFF. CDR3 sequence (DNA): TGTGCCGTACAACCCCCCGGGACAGCCCTTAATGAGCAGTTCTTC.

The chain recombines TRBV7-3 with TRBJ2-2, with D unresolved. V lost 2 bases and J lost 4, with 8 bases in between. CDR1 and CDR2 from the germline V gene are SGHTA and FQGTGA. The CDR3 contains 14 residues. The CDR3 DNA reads TGTGCCAGCAGCTTAGACATTGGCACCGGGGAGCTGTTTTTT. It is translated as CASSLDIGTGELFF.

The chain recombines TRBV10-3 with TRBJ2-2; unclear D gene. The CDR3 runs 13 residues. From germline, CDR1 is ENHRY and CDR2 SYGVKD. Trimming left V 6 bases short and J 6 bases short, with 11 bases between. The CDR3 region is CAIRSNHAGELFF. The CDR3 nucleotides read TGTGCCATCAGGAGCAATCACGCCGGGGAGCTGTTTTTT.

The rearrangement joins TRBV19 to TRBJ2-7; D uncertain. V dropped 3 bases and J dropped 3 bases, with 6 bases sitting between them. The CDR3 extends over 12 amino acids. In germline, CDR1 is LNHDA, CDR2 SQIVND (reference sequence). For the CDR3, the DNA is TGTGCCAGTAGTATGAACAGCTACGAGCAGTACTTC. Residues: CASSMNSYEQYF.

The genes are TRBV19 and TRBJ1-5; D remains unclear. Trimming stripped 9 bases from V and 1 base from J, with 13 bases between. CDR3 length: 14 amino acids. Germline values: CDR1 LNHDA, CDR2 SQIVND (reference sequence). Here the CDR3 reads CASRPGASNQPQHF. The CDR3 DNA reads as TGTGCCAGCCGCCCTGGTGCAAGCAATCAGCCCCAGCATTTT.